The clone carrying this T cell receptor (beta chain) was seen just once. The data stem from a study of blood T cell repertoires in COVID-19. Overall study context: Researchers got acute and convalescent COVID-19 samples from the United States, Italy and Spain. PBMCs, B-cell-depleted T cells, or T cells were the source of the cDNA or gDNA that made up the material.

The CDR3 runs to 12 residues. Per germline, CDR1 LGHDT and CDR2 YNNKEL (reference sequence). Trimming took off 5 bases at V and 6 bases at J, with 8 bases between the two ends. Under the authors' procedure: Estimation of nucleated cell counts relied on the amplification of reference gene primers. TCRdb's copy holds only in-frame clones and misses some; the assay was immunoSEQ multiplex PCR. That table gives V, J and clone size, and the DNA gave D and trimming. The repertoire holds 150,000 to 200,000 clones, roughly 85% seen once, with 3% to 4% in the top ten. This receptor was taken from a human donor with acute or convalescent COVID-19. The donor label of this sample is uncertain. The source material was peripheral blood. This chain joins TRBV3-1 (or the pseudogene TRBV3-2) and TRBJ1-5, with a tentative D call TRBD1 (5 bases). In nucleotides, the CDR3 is TGTGCCAGCAGCTACGGGGGTCAGCCCCAGCATTTT. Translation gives CASSYGGQPQHF.